This TCR beta chain emerged from a study of blood T cell repertoires in COVID-19 (dated by TCRdb to the early 2020s). Describing the broader study: Samples covering the acute and convalescent phases of COVID-19 were provided by collaborators in the United States, Italy and Spain. The prospective study material was composed of cDNA or gDNA derived from T cells, B-cell-depleted T cells, or PBMCs. Subjects who had been exposed to COVID-19, were actively infected with it, or had recovered from it provided the deeply sampled blood TCRbeta repertoires that made up the dataset. The repertoires were released in a freely available public database meant as a resource for research on the immune response to SARS-CoV-2. Samples were obtained from the ongoing ImmuneRACE study (first 160 participants) and from 950 to 1,500 subjects provided by 6 global collaborators. A de-identified subject ID, COVID-19 status, age in years and sex were almost always included in the sample metadata. Where available, HLA class I and class II types were taken from metadata supplied by the sample provider and were not determined by assay-based typing.

TCRbeta CDR3 regions were amplified from genomic DNA by means of the immunoSEQ Assay, a bias-controlled multiplex PCR. The study's processing was this. The number of nucleated cells in each sample was estimated by amplification of reference gene primers within the assay. Sequence reads were collapsed and filtered to measure the absolute abundance of every unique TCRbeta CDR3 rearrangement. For each sample, productive Simpson clonality was calculated as the square root of Simpson's diversity index over productive rearrangements. Here the immuneACCESS table is served through TCRdb, limited to in-frame sequences with V and J called. Missing clones are a known gap in these copies; in checked studies unresolved V genes cover under half, and the rest lacks a known reason. The DNA gave D and trimming, while V, J and clone size come from that table. Present in this sample are over 50,000 clones, 91% of which were seen just once. The top ten clones comprise about 7% of the sample.

The investigation overall reported the following: Clinical and demographic metadata were provided uncurated, with the amount varying by source and participant.

Whole blood was collected in K2EDTA tubes by collaborating institutions according to the institutions' own protocols. For TCRbeta analysis, collaborators shipped samples as frozen whole blood, isolated PBMCs, or DNA extracted from either of those sample types. Turning to this clone: Its antigen remains unidentified. No much larger clonotype is one base removed from it; base qualities were not supplied.

Material: peripheral blood. The clonotype comes from a woman in her sixties or seventies with active or convalescent COVID-19.

Read as DNA, the sequence is TGCGCCAGCAGCCCCCTCCCTATCGAGGGAGATACGCAGTATTTT. Protein translation: CASSPLPIEGDTQYF. Here the chain combines TRBV5-1 and TRBJ2-3; possibly the D gene is TRBD2, per 5 matching bases. Per the germline V gene, SGHRS is the CDR1 and YFSETQ is the CDR2. The CDR3 runs 15 residues from the cysteine to the phenylalanine. Only the CDR3 DNA is retained, 45 bases long and in frame from the first base. A distance of 17 bases separates the germline ends of V and J, which lose 4 bases and 5 bases respectively.